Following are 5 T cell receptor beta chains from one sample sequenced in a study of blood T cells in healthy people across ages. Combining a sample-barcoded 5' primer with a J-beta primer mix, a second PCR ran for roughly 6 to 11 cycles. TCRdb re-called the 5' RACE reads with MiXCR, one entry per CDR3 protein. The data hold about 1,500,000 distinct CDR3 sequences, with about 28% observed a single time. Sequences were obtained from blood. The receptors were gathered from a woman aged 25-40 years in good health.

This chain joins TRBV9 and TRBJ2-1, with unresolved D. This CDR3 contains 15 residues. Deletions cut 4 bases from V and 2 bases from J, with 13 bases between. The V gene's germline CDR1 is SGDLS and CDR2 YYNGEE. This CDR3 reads CASSTQQGAYNEQFF. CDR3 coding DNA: TGTGCCAGCAGCACCCAACAAGGAGCCTACAATGAGCAGTTCTTC.

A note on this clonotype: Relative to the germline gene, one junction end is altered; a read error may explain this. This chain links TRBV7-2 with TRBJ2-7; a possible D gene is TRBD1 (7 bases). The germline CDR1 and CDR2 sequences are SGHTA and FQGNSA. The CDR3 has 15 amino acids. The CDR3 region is CASCLERVRGDEQYF. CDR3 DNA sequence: TGTGCCAGCTGCTTAGAGCGTGTCAGGGGGGACGAGCAGTACTTC.

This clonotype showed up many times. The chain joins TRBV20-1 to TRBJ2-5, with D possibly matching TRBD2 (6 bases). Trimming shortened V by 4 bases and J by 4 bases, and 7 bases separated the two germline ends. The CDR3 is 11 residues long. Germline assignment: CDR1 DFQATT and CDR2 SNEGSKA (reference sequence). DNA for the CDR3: TGCAGTGCTACGCGGGGAGAGACCCAGTACTTC. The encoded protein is CSATRGETQYF.

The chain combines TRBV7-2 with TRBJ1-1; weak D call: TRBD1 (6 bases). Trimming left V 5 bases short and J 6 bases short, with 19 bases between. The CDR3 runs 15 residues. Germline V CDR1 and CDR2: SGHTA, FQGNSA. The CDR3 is CASSPGGGVKSEAFF. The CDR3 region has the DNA TGTGCCAGCAGCCCTGGGGGGGGCGTAAAGTCTGAAGCTTTCTTT.

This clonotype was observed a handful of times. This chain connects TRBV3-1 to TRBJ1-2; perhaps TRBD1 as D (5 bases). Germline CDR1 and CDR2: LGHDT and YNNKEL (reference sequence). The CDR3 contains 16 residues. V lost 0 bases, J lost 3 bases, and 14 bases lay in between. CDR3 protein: CASSQDEAGRYYGYTF. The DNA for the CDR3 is TGTGCCAGCAGCCAAGATGAGGCAGGGAGGTACTATGGCTACACCTTC. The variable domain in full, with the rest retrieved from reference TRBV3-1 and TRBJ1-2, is DTAVSQTPKYLVTQMGNDKSIKCEQNLGHDTMYWYKQDSKKFLKIMFSYNNKELIINETVPNRFSPKSPDKAHLNLHINSLELGDSAVYFCASSQDEAGRYYGYTFGSGTRLTVV.